These T cell receptor beta chains were read from a single sample in a study of T cell responses to AZD1222 COVID-19 vaccine. TCRdb's table, derived via immunoSEQ multiplex PCR, lists solely in-frame clones and lacks some. The data hold 250,000 to 300,000 clones, with roughly 93% observed a single time. The sequenced sample was peripheral blood, obtained 28 days after the second AZD1222 dose. These receptors all stem from an adult who received the AZD1222 COVID-19 vaccine. The CDR3 runs from the conserved cysteine through the conserved F or W. The D gene is left open where the match is weak. Part of the rows lack a size; the others show once, few, many or a class for expanded clones.

CDR3nt,CDR3aa,v_gene,abundance,d_gene,j_gene
TGTGCCAGTAGCCACATAGCGGGGGGGATGGAGACCCAGTACTTC,CASSHIAGGMETQYF,TRBV19,-,TRBD2,TRBJ2-5
TGTGCCAGCAGCCAAGTCCCCTTGGAGTATGGCTACACCTTC,CASSQVPLEYGYTF,TRBV3-1/TRBV3-2,-,-,TRBJ1-2
TGTGCCAGCAGCTTGGGGCGCAATGAGCAGTTCTTC,CASSLGRNEQFF,TRBV7-9,-,-,TRBJ2-1
TGCAGCGTTGTGCAGGGAGGTCGCGAGCAGTACTTC,CSVVQGGREQYF,TRBV29-1,many,-,TRBJ2-7
TGCAGCGCCTCCGGGACTAGCGGGAGTCCCACCGGGGAGCTGTTTTTT,CSASGTSGSPTGELFF,TRBV29-1,once,TRBD2,TRBJ2-2
TGTGCCAGCAGCCCCGATACAGATACGCAGTATTTT,CASSPDTDTQYF,TRBV5-5,once,-,TRBJ2-3
TGTGCCAGCAGCTTAAGTCCAGGGGCAACCTACGAGCAGTACTTC,CASSLSPGATYEQYF,TRBV7-2,-,-,TRBJ2-7
TGTGCCAGCAGCTTGGGGGGCAGCTCCTATAATTCACCCCTCCACTTT,CASSLGGSSYNSPLHF,TRBV5-4,-,-,TRBJ1-6
TGTGCCAGCAGCTTGGTAAAGCTAGCGATAGCTGGAAATGAGCAGTTCTTC,CASSLVKLAIAGNEQFF,TRBV5-8,once,-,TRBJ2-1
TGTGCCAGCAGCTTACCGGATCTGTCACCCCTCCACTTT,CASSLPDLSPLHF,TRBV5-4,-,-,TRBJ1-6
TGTGCCAGCAGTGAAATACGGGGGTCTGGAAACACCATATATTTT,CASSEIRGSGNTIYF,TRBV2,-,-,TRBJ1-3
TGTGCCAGTAGTATAGTAGGCCTACCTAACAATGAGCAGTTCTTC,CASSIVGLPNNEQFF,TRBV19,-,-,TRBJ2-1
TGTGCCACCAGGAGGGACGGGGGCTCTGGAAACACCATATATTTT,CATRRDGGSGNTIYF,TRBV15,-,-,TRBJ1-3
TGTGCCAGCAGCCAAGATGGGGGGAACACTGAAGCTTTCTTT,CASSQDGGNTEAFF,TRBV3-1/TRBV3-2,-,-,TRBJ1-1
TGTGCCAGCGGTTTCCCTTCAACCTATGGCTACACCTTC,CASGFPSTYGYTF,TRBV28,-,-,TRBJ1-2
TGTGCCAGCAGCCAAGGGTTTTACGAGCAGTACTTC,CASSQGFYEQYF,TRBV3-1/TRBV3-2,once,-,TRBJ2-7
TGTGCCAGCAGCTCCAAACGGGGTCCAGATACGCAGTATTTT,CASSSKRGPDTQYF,TRBV7-2,-,-,TRBJ2-3
TGTGCCAGCAGCACTGAGACAGGCCCGAGCTTCTATGGCTACACCTTC,CASSTETGPSFYGYTF,TRBV7-9,-,-,TRBJ1-2
TGTGCCAGCAGGAAGGGACAGGTCGGCGAGCAGTACTTC,CASRKGQVGEQYF,TRBV6-5,-,TRBD1,TRBJ2-7
TGTGCCAGCAGTCCCTGGGGGCGTGACTACACCTTC,CASSPWGRDYTF,TRBV27,-,-,TRBJ1-2
TGCAGCGTTACCACTAGCGCCTGGGGAGATACGCAGTATTTT,CSVTTSAWGDTQYF,TRBV29-1,-,TRBD2,TRBJ2-3
TGTGCCAGCAGCCCCGTACGGGGGCCAACCTACAATGAGCAGTTCTTC,CASSPVRGPTYNEQFF,TRBV11-2,-,-,TRBJ2-1
TGTGCCAGCAGTTCCCAGGGGAGCACAGATACGCAGTATTTT,CASSSQGSTDTQYF,TRBV28,-,-,TRBJ2-3
TGTGCCAGCACCGGGCAGGGGAGCACCGGGGAGCTGTTTTTT,CASTGQGSTGELFF,TRBV2,-,-,TRBJ2-2
TGTGCCAGCAGCCAAGGAGCGAGGCAACATCAAGCAGATACGCAGTATTTT,CASSQGARQHQADTQYF,TRBV4-2,-,-,TRBJ2-3
TGCGCCAGCAGCTTGTGGGGACTAGCGGGCACGGGGAATGAGCAGTTCTTC,CASSLWGLAGTGNEQFF,TRBV5-1,-,TRBD2,TRBJ2-1
TGTGCCAGCAGTTTAGATCAGGGATTCAGGCAGTACTTC,CASSLDQGFRQYF,TRBV27,-,-,TRBJ2-7
TGCAGCGTGACAAGGGGACCCACTGAAGCTTTCTTT,CSVTRGPTEAFF,TRBV29-1,-,-,TRBJ1-1
TGCGCCAGCACCCCGGGTACTTCCTATGGCTACACCTTC,CASTPGTSYGYTF,TRBV5-1,-,-,TRBJ1-2
TGTGCCAGCAGTTACTCTGGACCCCGTCCCAATGAGCAGTTCTTC,CASSYSGPRPNEQFF,TRBV6-5,-,-,TRBJ2-1
TGTGCCAGCAGCTTTAGGGGCGGGAGCTACGAGCAGTACTTC,CASSFRGGSYEQYF,TRBV5-6,once,TRBD2,TRBJ2-7
TGTGCCAGCAGTGAAGGGTGGCTAGCCAAAAACATTCAGTACTTC,CASSEGWLAKNIQYF,TRBV2,-,-,TRBJ2-4
TGTGCTAGTGGCCAGGGAGATCATGGCTACACCTTC,CASGQGDHGYTF,TRBV12-5,-,-,TRBJ1-2
TGTGCCAGCACCCTAAGGGGACAGGTCAGGGATACGCAGTATTTT,CASTLRGQVRDTQYF,TRBV9,-,TRBD1,TRBJ2-3
TGCAGCGTTGGGCAGGACGGTGTTAGCTACAATGAGCAGTTCTTC,CSVGQDGVSYNEQFF,TRBV29-1,-,-,TRBJ2-1
TGTGCCAGCAGCCGGGACTTCACTTGGAATTCACCCCTCCACTTT,CASSRDFTWNSPLHF,TRBV2,-,-,TRBJ1-6
TGTGCCAGCAGCAGGAACATTGAAAAACTGTTTTTT,CASSRNIEKLFF,TRBV28,-,-,TRBJ1-4
TGTGCCAGCAGCATGGGTTACTCTCTAACTGAAGCTTTCTTT,CASSMGYSLTEAFF,TRBV5-6,-,-,TRBJ1-1
TGTGCCAGCAGATTTACAGCGACCACTGAAGCTTTCTTT,CASRFTATTEAFF,TRBV11-2,-,-,TRBJ1-1
TGTGCCAGCAGCTCTCTGGGACTAGCGGGAGAAAGCTCCTACAATGAGCAGTTCTTC,CASSSLGLAGESSYNEQFF,TRBV3-1/TRBV3-2,-,TRBD2,TRBJ2-1
TGTGCCAGCAGGGGCTACACCTTC,CASRGYTF,TRBV3-1/TRBV3-2,-,-,TRBJ1-2
TGTGCCAGCAGCGTAGGAGGAGATTCCTACGAGCAGTACTTC,CASSVGGDSYEQYF,TRBV9,-,-,TRBJ2-7
TGTGCCAGTAGTAACCCAGGGACTAGCGGGGGATACGAGCAGTACTTC,CASSNPGTSGGYEQYF,TRBV19,-,TRBD2,TRBJ2-7
TGTGCCAGCAGCCCTAGCGGGAGCGGTACGCAGTATTTT,CASSPSGSGTQYF,TRBV14,-,TRBD2,TRBJ2-3
TGTGCCAGCAGCCGGGACCGCATCACTGAAGCTTTCTTT,CASSRDRITEAFF,TRBV5-6,once,-,TRBJ1-1
TGCAGCGTTCAAGGACGGGTCCCAGATACGCAGTATTTT,CSVQGRVPDTQYF,TRBV29-1,-,-,TRBJ2-3
TGTGCCAGCTGCGTGGCTAGCTCGACCTACGAGCAGTACTTC,CASCVASSTYEQYF,TRBV6-5,-,-,TRBJ2-7
TGTGCCAGCAGCTTGCCGCATGGGACGGCATATGGCTACACCTTC,CASSLPHGTAYGYTF,TRBV5-6,-,-,TRBJ1-2
TGTGCCAGCAGCAACACAGGGAGGACTGAAGCTTTCTTT,CASSNTGRTEAFF,TRBV28,-,-,TRBJ1-1
TGTGCGACCGCGGGAGGCTACAATGAGCAGTTCTTC,CATAGGYNEQFF,TRBV19,few,TRBD2,TRBJ2-1
TGTGCCAGTAGTAAACAGGGCTTTCCCGAAACTAACTATGGCTACACCTTC,CASSKQGFPETNYGYTF,TRBV19,-,-,TRBJ1-2
TGTGCCAGCAGCTTGGTCGGCACTGAAGCTTTCTTT,CASSLVGTEAFF,TRBV5-6,-,-,TRBJ1-1
TGTGCCAGTAGTATAGTGCCAGGGGCGTTAACTGAAGCTTTCTTT,CASSIVPGALTEAFF,TRBV19,-,-,TRBJ1-1